This TCR beta chain derives from a study of blood T cell repertoires in COVID-19. This CDR3 region has 16 residues. Germline CDR1 is SGHTA and CDR2 is FQGNSA. The V end was cut by 2 bases, the J end by 2 bases, with 13 bases between. Libraries were prepared by immunoSEQ multiplex PCR; TCRdb keeps only in-frame clonotypes and omits some of them. This sample has about 320,000 clones, with 87% found just once. The sequenced sample was PBMCs or T cells enriched from blood (not recorded which). The chain recombines TRBV7-2 with TRBJ1-3; perhaps TRBD1 as D (5 bases). The receptor's source is a woman younger than 35 who had recovered from COVID-19. The CDR3 protein is CASSLLLGLAGNTIYF. The CDR3 DNA sequence: TGTGCCAGCAGCTTACTCCTGGGACTGGCTGGAAACACCATATATTTT.